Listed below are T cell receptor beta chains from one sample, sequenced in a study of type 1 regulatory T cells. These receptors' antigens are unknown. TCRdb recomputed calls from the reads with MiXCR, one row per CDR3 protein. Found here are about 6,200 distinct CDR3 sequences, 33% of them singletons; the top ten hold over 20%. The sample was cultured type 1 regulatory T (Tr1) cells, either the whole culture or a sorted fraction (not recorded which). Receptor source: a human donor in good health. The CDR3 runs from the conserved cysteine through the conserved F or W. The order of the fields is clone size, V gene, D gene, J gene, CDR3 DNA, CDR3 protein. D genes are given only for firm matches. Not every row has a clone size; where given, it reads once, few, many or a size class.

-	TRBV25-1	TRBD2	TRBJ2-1	TGTGCCAGCAGTGCGGGACTAGCGAGAGCTGAGCAGTTCTTC	CASSAGLARAEQFF
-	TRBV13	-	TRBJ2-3	TGTGCCAGCAGTGGGCTAGCGACCAAGTATTTT	CASSGLATKYF
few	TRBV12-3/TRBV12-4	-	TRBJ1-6	TGTGCCAGCAGTTTAGTGGGTCAGGCCATACTCCACTTT	CASSLVGQAILHF
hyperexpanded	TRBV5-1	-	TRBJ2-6	TGCGCCAGCAGCCCGATGGCTACTGGGGCCAACGTCCTGACTTTC	CASSPMATGANVLTF
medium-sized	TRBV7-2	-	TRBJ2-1	TGTGCCAGCAGCTCACGGACCGCGAATGAGCAGTTCTTC	CASSSRTANEQFF
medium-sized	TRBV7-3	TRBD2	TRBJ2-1	TGTGCCAGCAGCCTGACTAGCGGGAAGTACAATGAGCAGTTCTTC	CASSLTSGKYNEQFF
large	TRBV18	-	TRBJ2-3	TGTGCCAGCTCACCCGACGTCTCTAGCACAGATACGCAGTATTTT	CASSPDVSSTDTQYF
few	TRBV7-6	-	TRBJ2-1	TGTGCCAGCAGCAACAGGGTATCTGAGCAGTTCTTC	CASSNRVSEQFF
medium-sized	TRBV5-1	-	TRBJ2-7	TGCGCCAGCAGCCGGGGAGCGGTGAAGGACGAGCAGTACTTC	CASSRGAVKDEQYF
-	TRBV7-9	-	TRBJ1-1	TGTGCCAGCAGCAAAAGGACGGAGAGACACACTGAAGCTTTCTTT	CASSKRTERHTEAFF
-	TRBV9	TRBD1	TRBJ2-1	TGTGCCAGCAGCGTAGGACAGGGGTCCTACAATGAGCAGTTCTTC	CASSVGQGSYNEQFF
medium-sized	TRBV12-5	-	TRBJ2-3	TGTGCTAGTGGTTTGGATTTAAAGGGAGATCCGCAGTATTTT	CASGLDLKGDPQYF
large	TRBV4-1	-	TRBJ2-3	TGCGCCAGCAGCCAAGCTTATTCGACAGATACGCAGTATTTT	CASSQAYSTDTQYF
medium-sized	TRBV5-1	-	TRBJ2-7	TGCGCCAGCAGCTCAACGGGCCAGGCTTTCTACGAGCAGTACTTC	CASSSTGQAFYEQYF
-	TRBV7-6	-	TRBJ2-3	TGTGCCAGCAGCTTAGGAGGGGGTGGGACACTAGCAGTCGATACGCAGTATTTT	CASSLGGGGTLAVDTQYF
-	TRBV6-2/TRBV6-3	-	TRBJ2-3	TGTGCCAGCAGACGGGACTCCACAGATACGCAGTATTTT	CASRRDSTDTQYF
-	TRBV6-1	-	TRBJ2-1	TGTGCCAGCAGTGTCGAATGGGGACTCCTAATCACCAATGAGCAGTTCTTC	CASSVEWGLLITNEQFF
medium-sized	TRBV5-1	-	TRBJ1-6	TGCGCCAGCAGCTTGGCCCCCAGGGGTGGCTCACCCCTCCACTTT	CASSLAPRGGSPLHF
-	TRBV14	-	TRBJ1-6	TGTGCCAGCAGCCAAGCGCCGGGAATATATAATTCACCCCTCCACTTT	CASSQAPGIYNSPLHF
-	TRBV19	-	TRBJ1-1	TGTGCCAGCTCATACGAGGGTATGAACACTGAAGCTTTCTTT	CASSYEGMNTEAFF
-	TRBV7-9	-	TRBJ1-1	TGTGCCAGCAGCTTACAGGATGGGGGCACTGAAGCTTTCTTT	CASSLQDGGTEAFF
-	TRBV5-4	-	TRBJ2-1	TGTGCCAGCAGCTTGGTCCCACCTGGTAATGAGCAGTTCTTC	CASSLVPPGNEQFF